Sequencing of this T cell receptor beta chain was carried out in a study of T cells in Graves' hyperthyroidism and ophthalmopathy. Overall study: Peripheral blood was acquired at first diagnosis, ahead of any therapy whatsoever. Study-wide findings and caveats: Ophthalmopathy and stable hyperthyroidism were told apart by a 13 V-J model.

Not enrolled were patients with uncontrolled infection, other autoimmune disease, pregnancy or lactation. Clinical symptoms, serum thyroxine, TRAb, thyroid ultrasound and orbital computed tomography informed diagnoses. The length of the CDR3 is 18 residues. J gave up 0 bases and V 4 bases, and 11 bases lay outside the gene matches. Germline loops: CDR1 SGDLS, CDR2 YYNGEE. Researchers amplified the TCR beta CDR3 regions from RNA transcripts. A first-round RT-PCR of the TCR CDR3 used the HTBI primer set. TCRdb re-called the multiplex PCR reads with MiXCR, one entry per CDR3 protein. This sample has 350,000 to 450,000 distinct CDR3 sequences, with more than 11% found just once. About this clonotype itself: The antigen is not known.

The source is a woman aged 55-70 years with Graves' hyperthyroidism. Sequencing input: blood. The chain has TRBV9 and TRBJ1-3; the match to TRBD1 covers 9 bases. CDR3 sequence: CASSSPGTGPASGNTIYF. CDR3 DNA sequence: TGTGCCAGCAGCTCCCCCGGGACAGGGCCCGCCTCTGGAAACACCATATATTTT.